This is a list of T cell receptor beta chains from one sample in a study of blood T cell repertoires in COVID-19. The table came from immunoSEQ multiplex PCR; TCRdb's copy has only in-frame clones and leaves some out. The sample yields some 100,000 clones, around four fifths seen once. The sample was peripheral blood. Receptor source: a woman in her 70s with acute or convalescent COVID-19. Each CDR3 is given with its conserved first and last residue.

TRBV5-1	TRBJ1-5	CASSLEAGYQPQHF
TRBV5-1	TRBJ2-7	CASSLGGTGTYEQYF
TRBV28	TRBJ1-2	CASSVRTAGYGYTF
TRBV5-6	TRBJ1-6	CASSWRQGNSPLHF
TRBV28	TRBJ1-5	CASSLGTEHQPQHF
TRBV10-3	TRBJ2-1	CAISESSQGLYEQFF
TRBV22-1	TRBJ1-6	CPGSASKLQGNSPLHF
TRBV4-1	TRBJ1-2	CASSQSGSTAWYGYTF
TRBV19	TRBJ2-3	CASSIGDTGGADTQYF
TRBV23-1	TRBJ2-1	CASSRGTGHNEQFF
TRBV3-1/TRBV3-2	TRBJ1-2	CASSQTANYGYTF
TRBV5-1	TRBJ1-4	CASTGGARANEKLFF
TRBV12-1	TRBJ2-3	CASSFFGLAGGHSDTQYF
TRBV24-1	TRBJ1-2	CATSDWDRAYGYTF
TRBV9	TRBJ2-5	CASAQGSGETQYF
TRBV3-1/TRBV3-2	TRBJ2-5	CASSPTLGQGARATQYF
TRBV29-1	TRBJ1-1	CSVEETLNTEAFF
TRBV11-2	TRBJ1-1	CASSLAPPGTGPTEAFF
TRBV19	TRBJ1-1	CASSIGRVHTEAFF